One and the same sample provided the 30 T cell receptor beta chains below, sequenced in a study of vaccination and CD4 T cells after COVID-19. The antigens of these receptors remain unknown. Sample treatment: approximately 10-day PBMC culture with coronavirus spike peptide pools or control peptides (ViraFEST assay). An Oncomine TCR Beta short-read assay was used to sequence the DNA from cultured CD4+ T cells. TCRdb independently ran MiXCR on the PCR reads; one entry per CDR3 protein. The table has roughly 14,000 distinct CDR3 sequences, less than 70% seen once. The starting material was CD4+ T cells from blood, cultured in vitro, obtained before SARS-CoV-2 vaccination. These receptors were obtained from a human donor who had recovered from COVID-19.

This clonotype was counted only a few times. The CDR3 sequence is CASSPQGVTNSPLHF. The CDR3 DNA follows: TGTGCCAGCAGCCCCCAGGGGGTGACAAATTCACCCCTCCACTTT. This sequence joins TRBV2 and TRBJ1-6; 7 nucleotides align to TRBD1. CDR3 length: 15 amino acids. V lost 6 bases to trimming and J lost 7 bases; unmatched junction nucleotides: 9. Looked up from germline, CDR1 is SNHLY and CDR2 is FYNNEI. Full variable domain (rest looked up from reference TRBV2 and TRBJ1-6): EPEVTQTPSHQVTQMGQEVILRCVPISNHLYFYWYRQILGQKVEFLVSFYNNEISEKSEIFDDQFSVERPDGSNFTLKIRSTKLEDSAMYFCASSPQGVTNSPLHFGNGTRLTVT.

The chain employs TRBV27 and TRBJ1-2; possible D gene TRBD1, 6 bases. This CDR3 is 13 amino acids long. V was trimmed by 10 bases and J by 5 bases, leaving 17 bases between them. Germline assignment: CDR1 MNHEY and CDR2 SMNVEV (reference sequence). The CDR3 coding sequence is TGTGCCACCAAGGGGGGGGGCTGGTATGGCTACACCTTC. Translation gives CATKGGGWYGYTF.

This clonotype is labeled as medium-sized. The genes are TRBV6-1 and TRBJ1-2, with 9 positions matching TRBD1. Looked up from germline, CDR1 is MNHNS and CDR2 is SASEGT. CDR3 length equals 14 residues. Trimming cost V 5 bases and J 3 bases; bases outside gene matches: 4. CDR3 region: CASSTRDRDYGYTF. Written as DNA, the CDR3 is TGTGCCAGCAGTACACGGGACAGGGACTATGGCTACACCTTC.

The V call is TRBV19, the J call TRBJ2-7; TRBD1 matches at 11 bases. CDR1 LNHDA and CDR2 SQIVND come from the germline V gene (reference sequence). V was pared by 8 bases and J by 3 bases, with 3 bases of the junction left unmatched. CDR3 length: 13 amino acids. Here the CDR3 reads CASSGTGGYEQYF. Here the CDR3 DNA reads TGTGCCAGTTCCGGGACAGGGGGCTACGAGCAGTACTTC. The complete variable domain, with remaining parts taken from reference TRBV19 and TRBJ2-7, reads DGGITQSPKYLFRKEGQNVTLSCEQNLNHDAMYWYRQDPGQGLRLIYYSQIVNDFQKGDIAEGYSVSREKKESFPLTVTSAQKNPTAFYLCASSGTGGYEQYFGPGTRLTVT.

The table lists this clonotype with a few counts. The chain carries TRBV10-1 and TRBJ2-1; D ambiguous. CDR1 WNHNN and CDR2 SYGVQD come from the germline V gene (reference sequence). The CDR3 loop spans 17 amino acids. Trimming stripped 0 bases from V and 0 bases from J, with 12 bases between. CDR3 nucleotides: TGCGCCAGCAGTGAGTCGACGGGCCCGAGCTCCTACAATGAGCAGTTCTTC. Translation gives CASSESTGPSSYNEQFF.

This chain links TRBV20-1 with TRBJ1-4, with 8 nucleotides matching TRBD1. The V gene's germline CDR1 is DFQATT and CDR2 SNEGSKA (reference sequence). With 3 bases clipped from V and 8 bases from J, the junction kept 11 bases outside the gene matches. The length of the CDR3 is 15 residues. CDR3 coding DNA: TGCAGTGCTAGGAACCGGCAGGGGGCGGAGGAAAAACTGTTTTTT. This codes for CSARNRQGAEEKLFF.

By share, this clonotype ranks as medium-sized. The chain employs TRBV28 and TRBJ2-1; 12 nucleotides agree with TRBD2. CDR1 is MDHEN and CDR2 is SYDVKM in the germline V gene. This CDR3 has 15 residues. Trimming removed 2 bases from V and 14 bases from J; junction bases left unmatched: 10. The CDR3 sequence is CASSLDRLAGESKFF. In DNA form, the CDR3 reads TGTGCCAGCAGTTTAGACCGACTAGCGGGAGAGTCGAAGTTCTTC. Together with reference TRBV28 and TRBJ2-1, the CDR3 gives the full variable domain: DVKVTQSSRYLVKRTGEKVFLECVQDMDHENMFWYRQDPGLGLRLIYFSYDVKMKEKGDIPEGYSVSREKKERFSLILESASTNQTSMYLCASSLDRLAGESKFFGPGTRLTVL.

The rearrangement joins TRBV19 to TRBJ2-7; tentatively, D is TRBD1 (5 bases). The CDR3 loop spans 15 amino acids. The germline V gene has CDR1 LNHDA and CDR2 SQIVND (reference sequence). V was trimmed by 1 base and J by 5 bases, leaving 15 bases between them. The chain's CDR3 is CASSIGAGWSDEQYF. In nucleotides, the CDR3 is TGTGCCAGTAGTATAGGGGCAGGGTGGTCTGACGAGCAGTACTTC. The full variable domain, in which reference TRBV19 and TRBJ2-7 provide the parts outside the CDR3, is DGGITQSPKYLFRKEGQNVTLSCEQNLNHDAMYWYRQDPGQGLRLIYYSQIVNDFQKGDIAEGYSVSREKKESFPLTVTSAQKNPTAFYLCASSIGAGWSDEQYFGPGTRLTVT.

The chain uses TRBV19 and TRBJ1-2; no reliable D call. Germline V gene sequence: CDR1 LNHDA, CDR2 SQIVND (reference sequence). V gave up 4 bases and J gave up 4 bases, with 13 bases separating them. The CDR3 extends over 14 amino acids. DNA for the CDR3: TGTGCCAGTAGTAGTAACAGCAATGCCTATGGCTACACCTTC. Protein: CASSSNSNAYGYTF.

V and J are TRBV27 and TRBJ2-7; D is ambiguous. CDR3 length: 14 residues. V lost 2 bases and J 2 bases, leaving 10 bases between the germline ends. The germline CDR1 and CDR2 sequences are MNHEY and SMNVEV (reference sequence). CDR3 protein: CASSLQPGTYEQYF. CDR3 in DNA: TGTGCCAGCAGTTTACAGCCAGGAACCTACGAGCAGTACTTC.

V usage is TRBV7-2 and J usage is TRBJ2-1; 9 positions agree with TRBD2. The CDR3 has 16 residues. J gave up 9 bases and V 4 bases, and 13 bases lay outside the gene matches. CDR1 is SGHTA, CDR2 FQGNSA, per germline. The CDR3, as DNA: TGTGCCAGCAGCTCCCTTAGCGGGAGAAACGGCGCTGAGCAGTTCTTC. Amino acids: CASSSLSGRNGAEQFF. The whole variable domain, filled in from reference TRBV7-2 and TRBJ2-1, reads GAGVSQSPSNKVTEKGKDVELRCDPISGHTALYWYRQSLGQGLEFLIYFQGNSAPDKSGLPSDRFSAERTGGSVSTLTIQRTQQEDSAVYLCASSSLSGRNGAEQFFGPGTRLTVL.

The rearrangement links TRBV20-1 to TRBJ2-7; D uncertain. This CDR3 has 12 residues. Per the germline V gene, CDR1 is DFQATT and CDR2 is SNEGSKA (reference sequence). V was trimmed by 7 bases and J by 0 bases, leaving 10 bases between them. The CDR3 bases are TGCAGTGGTGCGCCAAGCTCCTACGAGCAGTACTTC. Protein: CSGAPSSYEQYF.

This rearrangement joins TRBV6-5 to TRBJ1-2; no firm D call. The germline CDR1 and CDR2 sequences are MNHEY and SVGAGI. The CDR3 length is 14 residues. With 2 bases removed from V and 8 bases from J, the gap between germline ends came to 15 bases. DNA of the CDR3: TGTGCCAGCAGTTACCGATCGGTGTCCCGGGGCTACACCTTC. It codes for CASSYRSVSRGYTF.

This clonotype showed up just a few times. The V call is TRBV6-2 or TRBV6-3, the J call TRBJ2-5; no definite D call. V lost 5 bases to trimming and J lost 8 bases, with 12 bases between them. The CDR3 runs to 12 residues. Germline values: CDR1 MNHEY, CDR2 SVGEGT. In DNA, the CDR3 is TGTGCCAGCAGTACCCACTCTGTTACCCAGTACTTC. Translated, it gives CASSTHSVTQYF.

This clonotype was found a few times. The chain employs TRBV20-1 and TRBJ1-2, with D unclear. Trimming removed 0 bases from V and 4 bases from J, with 18 bases in between. The CDR3 loop spans 16 amino acids. Germline CDR1 DFQATT, CDR2 SNEGSKA (reference sequence). DNA for the CDR3: TGCAGTGCTAGAGATTTCAACGTGGGGTATGGCTATGGCTACACCTTC. This encodes CSARDFNVGYGYGYTF.

The chain employs TRBV7-9 and TRBJ2-5; 10 positions match TRBD2. The V segment lost 1 base and the J segment 0 bases; nucleotides outside the gene matches: 8. CDR3 size: 18 residues. CDR1 and CDR2 from the germline V gene are SEHNR and FQNEAQ (reference sequence). The CDR3 DNA reads as TGTGCCAGCAGCTTAGTACCATGGACTAGCGGAAACCAAGAGACCCAGTACTTC. This gives the protein CASSLVPWTSGNQETQYF. Looking up the rest from reference TRBV7-9 and TRBJ2-5 gives the full variable domain: DTGVSQNPRHKITKRGQNVTFRCDPISEHNRLYWYRQTLGQGPEFLTYFQNEAQLEKSRLLSDRFSAERPKGSFSTLEIQRTEQGDSAMYLCASSLVPWTSGNQETQYFGPGTRLLVL.

J is TRBJ1-2 and V is TRBV6-1; TRBD1 might be the D (5 bases). Germline CDR1 MNHNS, CDR2 SASEGT. The CDR3 has 13 amino acids. Deletions cut 11 bases from V and 1 base from J, with 14 bases between. CDR3 coding DNA: TGTGCCGTGGCGAGGGGTAGTAACTATGGCTACACCTTC. Residues: CAVARGSNYGYTF.

The V and J genes are TRBV6-2 or TRBV6-3 and TRBJ2-7; D not resolved. Per germline, CDR1 MNHEY and CDR2 SVGEGT. V lost 2 bases, J lost 0 bases, and 8 bases lay in between. The CDR3 covers 14 residues. CDR3 residues: CASSYAGVSYEQYF. DNA for the CDR3: TGTGCCAGCAGTTACGCCGGTGTCTCCTACGAGCAGTACTTC.

This clonotype appeared a single time. The DNA of the CDR3 is TGTGCCAGCACCCCCTGGGCTAGCGGGAGTTGGTCAGATACGCAGTATTTT. Translated, it gives CASTPWASGSWSDTQYF. The chain recombines TRBV28 with TRBJ2-3, with 10 bases identical to TRBD2. The CDR3 covers 17 residues. Germline loops: CDR1 MDHEN, CDR2 SYDVKM. The V and J ends lost 7 bases and 4 bases, in that order; junction bases with no gene match: 14. The entire variable domain, with the rest obtained from reference TRBV28 and TRBJ2-3, is as follows: DVKVTQSSRYLVKRTGEKVFLECVQDMDHENMFWYRQDPGLGLRLIYFSYDVKMKEKGDIPEGYSVSREKKERFSLILESASTNQTSMYLCASTPWASGSWSDTQYFGPGTRLTVL.

The CDR3 reads CASSLARDRGALYGYTF. In nucleotides, the CDR3 is TGTGCCAGCAGCTTAGCCCGGGACAGGGGAGCCCTCTATGGCTACACCTTC. This chain connects TRBV11-2 to TRBJ1-2; TRBD1 matches at 10 bases. V lost 1 base, J lost 4 bases, and 9 bases stayed unmatched. CDR1 and CDR2 (germline): SGHAT, FQNNGV. The CDR3 length is 17 residues.

The J gene is TRBJ1-1, the V gene TRBV27; D gene ambiguous. V shed 2 bases and J shed 3 bases, with 13 bases lying between them. The CDR3 is made up of 15 amino acids. The germline gives CDR1 MNHEY, CDR2 SMNVEV (reference sequence). In DNA form, the CDR3 reads TGTGCCAGCAGTTTAAGTTTCCGGGGATACACTGAAGCTTTCTTT. It specifies CASSLSFRGYTEAFF.

The chain joins TRBV7-2 to TRBJ2-1, with D tentatively TRBD2 (5 bases). The CDR3 spans 15 residues. The germline CDR1 and CDR2 sequences are SGHTA and FQGNSA. V lost 0 bases and J 8 bases, leaving 14 bases between the germline ends. The CDR3 DNA is TGTGCCAGCAGCTTAGCGGGAGCTATTTCCGATGAGCAGTTCTTC. It specifies CASSLAGAISDEQFF.

CDR3 nucleotides: TGTGCCAGCAGTTCATCTTGGACAGTTGGTGATACGCAGTATTTT. Its translation: CASSSSWTVGDTQYF. The J gene is TRBJ2-3, the V gene TRBV27, with D possibly being TRBD1 (6 bases). Trimming removed 4 bases from V and 6 bases from J, with 17 bases in between. In germline, CDR1 is MNHEY, CDR2 SMNVEV (reference sequence). This CDR3 has 15 residues.

This clonotype was picked up a small number of times. The DNA of the CDR3 is TGTGCCAGCAGTTTTGCTAGCGGGAGGGTCGTAAACACCGGGGAGCTGTTTTTT. Residues: CASSFASGRVVNTGELFF. The chain combines TRBV27 with TRBJ2-2; 12 positions agree with TRBD2. This CDR3 region has 18 residues. In germline, CDR1 is MNHEY, CDR2 SMNVEV (reference sequence). Losses at the gene ends were 3 bases for V and 2 bases for J; bases not matched to a gene: 7.

The chain combines TRBV6-1 with TRBJ2-2; D is possibly TRBD2 (7 bases). The V end was cut by 0 bases, the J end by 5 bases, with 22 bases between. The length of the CDR3 is 19 residues. The germline V gene encodes CDR1 MNHNS and CDR2 SASEGT. The CDR3 region is CASSEASPRGGGWTGELFF. CDR3 sequence (DNA): TGTGCCAGCAGTGAAGCCTCACCGAGGGGGGGTGGGTGGACCGGGGAGCTGTTTTTT.

This sequence joins TRBV12-3 or TRBV12-4 and TRBJ1-5; D uncertain. V was shortened by 4 bases and J by 5 bases, with 9 bases between the two germline ends. There are 13 residues in the CDR3. CDR3 sequence: CASSSIGDQPQHF. CDR3 DNA sequence: TGTGCCAGCAGTTCCATCGGAGATCAGCCCCAGCATTTT.

The chain carries TRBV24-1 and TRBJ2-1; D is uncertain. V lost 0 bases, J lost 6 bases, and 11 bases lay in between. CDR1 KGHDR and CDR2 SFDVKD come from the germline V gene. This CDR3 spans 15 amino acids. The CDR3 spells CATSDLQDTPNEQFF. CDR3 nucleotides: TGTGCCACCAGTGATTTGCAGGATACCCCCAATGAGCAGTTCTTC.

The J gene is TRBJ1-5, the V gene TRBV2; possibly TRBD1 for D (6 bases). CDR1 is SNHLY, CDR2 FYNNEI, per germline. This CDR3 contains 14 residues. V lost 1 base to trimming and J lost 2 bases, with 6 bases between them. CDR3 nucleotides: TGTGCCAGCAGTGAAGACAGGGGCAATCAGCCCCAGCATTTT. Translating gives CASSEDRGNQPQHF. Filled out from reference TRBV2 and TRBJ1-5, the complete variable domain reads EPEVTQTPSHQVTQMGQEVILRCVPISNHLYFYWYRQILGQKVEFLVSFYNNEISEKSEIFDDQFSVERPDGSNFTLKIRSTKLEDSAMYFCASSEDRGNQPQHFGDGTRLSIL.

The chain links TRBV7-9 to TRBJ2-1, with D unresolved. V lost 1 base and J lost 5, with 9 bases in between. This CDR3 region has 14 residues. Per the germline V gene, CDR1 is SEHNR and CDR2 is FQNEAQ (reference sequence). CDR3 loop: CASSLEWRDNEQFF. CDR3 coding DNA: TGTGCCAGCAGCTTAGAATGGCGAGACAATGAGCAGTTCTTC.

The J gene is TRBJ2-3, the V gene TRBV7-8; D remains ambiguous. CDR3 length equals 14 residues. The V gene lost 0 bases and the J gene lost 2 bases, with 6 bases spanning the gap. Germline assignment: CDR1 SGHVS and CDR2 FQNEAQ. CDR3: CASSLAVTTDTQYF. Here the CDR3 DNA reads TGTGCCAGCAGCTTAGCTGTAACCACAGATACGCAGTATTTT.